What follows describes a single T cell receptor beta chain. CDR3 length equals 14 residues. Germline V gene lookup returns CDR1 LNHDA and CDR2 SQIVND (reference sequence). The trim removed 2 bases at V and 13 bases at J, leaving 9 bases unmatched. This sample is drawn from a study of blood T cell repertoires in COVID-19. Some clones are missing from TCRdb's copy, which holds only in-frame ones; the method was immunoSEQ multiplex PCR. Counted here are around 150,000 clones, 85% occurring once; the ten biggest clones make up about 3.3%. The TCR was taken from a human donor with acute or convalescent COVID-19. The donor label of this sample is uncertain. Specimen: peripheral blood. This chain uses TRBV19 with TRBJ1-4, with 8 bases matching TRBD1. CDR3 coding DNA: TGTGCCAGTAGTATATTTGGTGGACAGGGACGACTGTTTTTT. It yields the protein CASSIFGGQGRLFF.